The 5 T cell receptor beta chains below come from one sample, sequenced in a study of identical twins. TCRdb used MiXCR to reprocess the 5' RACE reads, holding one entry per CDR3 protein. The sample has some 1,700,000 distinct CDR3 sequences, about 31% seen once. Sequences were obtained from cord blood. The receptors were gathered from a newborn girl in good health.

This clonotype has only a few counts. The rearrangement links TRBV5-4 to TRBJ1-2; TRBD1 matches 9 bases. V lost 2 bases to trimming and J lost 0 bases; unmatched junction nucleotides: 11. The CDR3 is 18 residues long. The germline gives CDR1 SGHNT, CDR2 YYREEE (reference sequence). The CDR3 loop reads CASSLTPGQGIANYGYTF. CDR3 bases: TGTGCCAGCAGCTTAACTCCGGGACAGGGTATAGCTAACTATGGCTACACCTTC.

The V and J genes are TRBV5-1 and TRBJ2-3; 8 positions match TRBD2. The junction had 8 bases not matched to a gene; V was cut back by 1 base and J by 1 base. The germline gives CDR1 SGHRS, CDR2 YFSETQ. CDR3 size: 17 residues. In DNA, the CDR3 is TGCGCCAGCAGCTTGAGTGGTCTAGCGGGCGGCACAGATACGCAGTATTTT. Translated: CASSLSGLAGGTDTQYF.

This clonotype was detected many times. The chain combines TRBV29-1 with TRBJ2-3; 10 bases are a match to TRBD2. The V and J ends lost 0 bases and 5 bases, in that order; junction bases with no gene match: 5. In germline, CDR1 is SQVTM, CDR2 ANQGSEA. The CDR3 has 15 amino acids. CDR3 sequence reads: CSVEDLAGVVDTQYF. CDR3 nucleotide sequence: TGCAGCGTTGAAGACCTAGCGGGAGTGGTAGATACGCAGTATTTT.

A few counts support this clonotype. The V call is TRBV12-3 or TRBV12-4, the J call TRBJ2-1; D is unresolved. CDR3 size: 12 residues. Between the trimmed V and J ends, which lost 6 bases and 5 bases, there was a span of 8 bases. CDR3 residues: CASSGPNNEQFF. In DNA, the CDR3 is TGTGCCAGCAGCGGACCCAACAATGAGCAGTTCTTC.

The V call is TRBV20-1, the J call TRBJ1-5, with a possible D match to TRBD1 (6 bases). Trimming shortened V by 4 bases and J by 2 bases, and 12 bases separated the two germline ends. CDR3 size: 14 residues. Per germline, CDR1 DFQATT and CDR2 SNEGSKA (reference sequence). CDR3 DNA sequence: TGCAGTGCTATGCCCCGACAGGGCAATCAGCCCCAGCATTTT. This translates into CSAMPRQGNQPQHF.